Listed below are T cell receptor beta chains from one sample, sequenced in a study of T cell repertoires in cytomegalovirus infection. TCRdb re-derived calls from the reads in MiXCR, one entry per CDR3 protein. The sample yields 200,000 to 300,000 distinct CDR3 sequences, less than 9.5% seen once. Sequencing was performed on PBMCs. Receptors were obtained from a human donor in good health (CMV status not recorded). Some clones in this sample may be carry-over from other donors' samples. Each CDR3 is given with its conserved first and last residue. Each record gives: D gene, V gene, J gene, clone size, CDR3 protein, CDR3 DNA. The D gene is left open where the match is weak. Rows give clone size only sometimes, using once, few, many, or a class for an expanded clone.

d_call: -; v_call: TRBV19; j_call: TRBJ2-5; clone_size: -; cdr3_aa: CASSIARQPGGTQYF; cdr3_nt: TGTGCCAGTAGTATAGCGAGACAGCCAGGAGGGACCCAGTACTTC
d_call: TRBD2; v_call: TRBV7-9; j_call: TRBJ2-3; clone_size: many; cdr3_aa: CASLAGGQTDTQYF; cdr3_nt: TGTGCCAGCTTGGCGGGGGGCCAGACAGATACGCAGTATTTT
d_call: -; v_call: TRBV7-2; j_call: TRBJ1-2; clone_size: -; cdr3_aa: CASSPARGSGYTF; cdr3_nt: TGTGCCAGCAGCCCCGCCAGGGGTAGCGGCTACACCTTC
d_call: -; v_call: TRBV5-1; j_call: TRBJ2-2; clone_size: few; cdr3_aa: CASSLGVSSATGELFF; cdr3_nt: TGCGCCAGCAGCTTGGGGGTGAGCTCGGCGACCGGGGAGCTGTTTTTT
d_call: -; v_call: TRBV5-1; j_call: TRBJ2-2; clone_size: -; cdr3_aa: CASRGQSNTGELFF; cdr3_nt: TGCGCCAGCCGTGGACAGTCGAACACCGGGGAGCTGTTTTTT
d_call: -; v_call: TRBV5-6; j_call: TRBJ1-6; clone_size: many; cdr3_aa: CASSLYQGSFNSPLHF; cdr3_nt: TGTGCCAGCAGCTTGTACCAGGGGAGCTTCAATTCACCCCTCCACTTT
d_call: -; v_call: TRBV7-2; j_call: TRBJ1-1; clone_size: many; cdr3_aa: CASSLGVREGIAEAFF; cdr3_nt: TGTGCCAGCAGCTTAGGGGTCAGGGAGGGAATCGCTGAAGCTTTCTTT
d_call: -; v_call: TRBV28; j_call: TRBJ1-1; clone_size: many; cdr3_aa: CASFRGLGTEAFF; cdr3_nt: TGTGCCAGTTTTAGAGGGCTCGGCACTGAAGCTTTCTTT
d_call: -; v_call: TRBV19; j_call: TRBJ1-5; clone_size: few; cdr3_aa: CASAGGPVTYSNQPQHF; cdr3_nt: TGTGCCAGTGCGGGAGGTCCGGTAACTTATAGCAATCAGCCCCAGCATTTT
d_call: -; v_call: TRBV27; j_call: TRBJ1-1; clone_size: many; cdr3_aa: CASSSLGFVTEAFF; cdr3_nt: TGTGCCAGCAGTTCCTTAGGTTTTGTCACTGAAGCTTTCTTT
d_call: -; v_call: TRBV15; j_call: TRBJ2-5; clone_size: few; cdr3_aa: CATRSTGSGQTQYF; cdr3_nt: TGTGCCACCAGGTCGACAGGTTCGGGTCAGACCCAGTACTTC
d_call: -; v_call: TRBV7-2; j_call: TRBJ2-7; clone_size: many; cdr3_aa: CASSPAGKNEQYF; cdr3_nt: TGTGCCAGCAGCCCCGCCGGGAAAAACGAGCAGTACTTC
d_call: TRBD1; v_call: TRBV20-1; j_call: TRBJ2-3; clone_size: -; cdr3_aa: CSALGQVTDTQYF; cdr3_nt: TGCAGTGCCCTAGGACAGGTCACAGATACGCAGTATTTT
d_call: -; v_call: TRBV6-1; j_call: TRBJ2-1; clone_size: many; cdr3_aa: CASSPTPRAVGFF; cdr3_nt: TGTGCCAGCAGCCCTACTCCCAGGGCTGTGGGGTTCTTC
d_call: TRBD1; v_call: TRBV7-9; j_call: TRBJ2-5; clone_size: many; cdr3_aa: CASSPGTGVEETQYF; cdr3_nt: TGTGCCAGCAGCCCGGGGACAGGGGTGGAGGAGACCCAGTACTTC
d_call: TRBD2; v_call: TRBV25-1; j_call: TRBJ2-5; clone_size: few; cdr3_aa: CASSDVTSGRAETQYF; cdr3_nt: TGTGCCAGCAGTGATGTGACTAGCGGGAGGGCAGAGACCCAGTACTTC
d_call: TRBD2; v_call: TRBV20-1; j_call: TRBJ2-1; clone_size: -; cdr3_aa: CSAPSGGRSNEQFF; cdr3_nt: TGCAGTGCTCCTAGCGGGGGGCGTTCCAATGAGCAGTTCTTC
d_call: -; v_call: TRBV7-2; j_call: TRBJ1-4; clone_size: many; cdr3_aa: CASSLATNEKLFF; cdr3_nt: TGTGCCAGCAGCTTAGCCACTAATGAAAAACTGTTTTTT
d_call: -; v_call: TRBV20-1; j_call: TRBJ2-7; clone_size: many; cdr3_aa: CSAPQGGGYEQYF; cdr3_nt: TGCAGTGCGCCACAGGGAGGGGGCTACGAGCAGTACTTC
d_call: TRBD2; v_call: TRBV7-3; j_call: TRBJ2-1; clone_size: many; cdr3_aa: CASSPPVLAGNNEQFF; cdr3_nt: TGTGCCAGCAGCCCCCCTGTTCTAGCGGGGAACAATGAGCAGTTCTTC
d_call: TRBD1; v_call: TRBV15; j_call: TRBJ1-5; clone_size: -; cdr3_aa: CATSRDRASFQPQHF; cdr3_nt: TGTGCCACCAGCCGGGACAGGGCCTCCTTCCAGCCCCAGCATTTT
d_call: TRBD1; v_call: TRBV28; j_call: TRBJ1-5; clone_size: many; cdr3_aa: CASRDRAKQPQHF; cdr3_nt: TGTGCCAGCCGGGACAGGGCAAAGCAGCCCCAGCATTTT
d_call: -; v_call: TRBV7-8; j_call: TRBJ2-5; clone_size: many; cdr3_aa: CASSLGIAGGQETQYF; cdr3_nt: TGTGCCAGCAGCTTAGGAATAGCTGGGGGGCAAGAGACCCAGTACTTC
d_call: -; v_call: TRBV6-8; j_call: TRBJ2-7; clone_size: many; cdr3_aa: CASSPGVSYEQYF; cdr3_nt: TGTGCCAGCAGTCCGGGGGTGTCCTACGAGCAGTACTTC
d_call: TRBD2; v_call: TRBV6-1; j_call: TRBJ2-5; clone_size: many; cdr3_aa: CASSWTSGRVETQYF; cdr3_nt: TGTGCCAGCAGTTGGACTAGCGGGAGAGTAGAGACCCAGTACTTC
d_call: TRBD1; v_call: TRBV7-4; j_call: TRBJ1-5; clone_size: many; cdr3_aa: CASSSSGTVFNQPQHF; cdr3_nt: TGTGCCAGCAGCTCGTCCGGGACAGTATTCAATCAGCCCCAGCATTTT
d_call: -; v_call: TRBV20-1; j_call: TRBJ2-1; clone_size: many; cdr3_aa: CSATRRGSAAPNEQFF; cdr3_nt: TGCAGTGCTACCCGCAGAGGTAGCGCGGCCCCCAATGAGCAGTTCTTC
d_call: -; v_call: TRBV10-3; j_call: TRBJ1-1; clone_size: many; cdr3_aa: CAISDQRNTEAFF; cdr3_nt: TGTGCCATCAGTGATCAGAGAAACACTGAAGCTTTCTTT